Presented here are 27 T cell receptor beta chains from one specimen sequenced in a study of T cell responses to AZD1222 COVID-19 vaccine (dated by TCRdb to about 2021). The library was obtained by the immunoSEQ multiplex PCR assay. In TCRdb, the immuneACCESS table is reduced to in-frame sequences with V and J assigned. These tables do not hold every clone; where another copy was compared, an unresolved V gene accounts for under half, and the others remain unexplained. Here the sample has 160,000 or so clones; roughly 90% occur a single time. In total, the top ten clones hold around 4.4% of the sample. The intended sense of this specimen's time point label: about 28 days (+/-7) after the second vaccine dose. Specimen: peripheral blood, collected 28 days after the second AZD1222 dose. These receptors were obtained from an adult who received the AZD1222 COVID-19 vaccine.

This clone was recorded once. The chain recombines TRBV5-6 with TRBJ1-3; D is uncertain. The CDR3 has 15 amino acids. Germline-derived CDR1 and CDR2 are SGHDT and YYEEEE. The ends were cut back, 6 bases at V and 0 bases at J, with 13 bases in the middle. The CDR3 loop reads CASTTQTDSGNTIYF. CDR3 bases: TGTGCCAGCACCACGCAAACCGACTCTGGAAACACCATATATTTT.

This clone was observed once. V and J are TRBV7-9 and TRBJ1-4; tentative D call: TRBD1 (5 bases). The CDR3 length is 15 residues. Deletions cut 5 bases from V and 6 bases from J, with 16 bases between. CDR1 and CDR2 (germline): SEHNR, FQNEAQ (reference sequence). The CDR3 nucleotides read TGTGCCAGCAGCCACCCCAGGGCGTCTGATGAAAAACTGTTTTTT. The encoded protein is CASSHPRASDEKLFF.

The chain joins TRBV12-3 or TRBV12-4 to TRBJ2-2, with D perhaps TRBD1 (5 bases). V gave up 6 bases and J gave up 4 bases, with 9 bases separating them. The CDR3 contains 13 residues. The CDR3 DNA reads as TGTGCCAGCAGCCTACAGGTCACCGGGGAGCTGTTTTTT. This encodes CASSLQVTGELFF.

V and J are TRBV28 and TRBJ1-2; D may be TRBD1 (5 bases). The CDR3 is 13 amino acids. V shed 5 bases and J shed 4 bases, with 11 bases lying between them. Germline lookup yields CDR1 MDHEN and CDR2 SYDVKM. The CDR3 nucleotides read TGTGCCAGCAGTCAGGGACTCAGCTATGGCTACACCTTC. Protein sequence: CASSQGLSYGYTF.

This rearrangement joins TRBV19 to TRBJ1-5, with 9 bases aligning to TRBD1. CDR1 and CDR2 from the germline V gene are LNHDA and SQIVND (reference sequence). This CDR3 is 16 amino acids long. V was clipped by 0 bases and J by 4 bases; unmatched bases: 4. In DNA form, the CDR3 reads TGTGCCAGTAGTATAGAGACAGGGGGAAGTAATCAGCCCCAGCATTTT. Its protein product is CASSIETGGSNQPQHF.

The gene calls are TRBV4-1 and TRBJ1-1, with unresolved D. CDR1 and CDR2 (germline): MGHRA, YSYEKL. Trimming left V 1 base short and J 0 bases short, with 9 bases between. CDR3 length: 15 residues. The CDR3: CASSQGAIMNTEAFF. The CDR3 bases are TGCGCCAGCAGCCAAGGGGCGATCATGAACACTGAAGCTTTCTTT.

For the CDR3, the DNA is TGCAGCGCCACCGGCAGGGGGGCCTACGAGCAGTACTTC. As protein: CSATGRGAYEQYF. The V call is TRBV29-1, the J call TRBJ2-7; tentatively, D is TRBD1 (7 bases). Germline V CDR1 and CDR2: SQVTM, ANQGSEA. There are 13 residues in the CDR3. The V end was cut by 7 bases, the J end by 2 bases, with 15 bases between.

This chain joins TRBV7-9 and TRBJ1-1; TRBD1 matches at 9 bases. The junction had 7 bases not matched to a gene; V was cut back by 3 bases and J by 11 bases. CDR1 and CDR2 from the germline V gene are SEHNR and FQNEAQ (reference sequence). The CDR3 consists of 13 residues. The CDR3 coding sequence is TGTGCCAGCAGCTTCCGGACAGGGGAGTTTGCTTTCTTT. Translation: CASSFRTGEFAFF.

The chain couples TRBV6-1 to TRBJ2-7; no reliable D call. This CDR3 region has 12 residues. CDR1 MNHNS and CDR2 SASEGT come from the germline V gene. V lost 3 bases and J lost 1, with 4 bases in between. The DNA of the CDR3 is TGTGCCAGCAGTGACCGATCCTACGAGCAGTACTTC. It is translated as CASSDRSYEQYF.

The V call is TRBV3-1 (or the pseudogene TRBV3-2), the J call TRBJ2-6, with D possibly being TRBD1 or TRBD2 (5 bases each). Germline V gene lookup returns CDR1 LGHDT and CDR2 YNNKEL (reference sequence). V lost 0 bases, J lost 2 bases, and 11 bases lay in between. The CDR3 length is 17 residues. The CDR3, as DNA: TGTGCCAGCAGCCAAGAGGGGGTTCCAACTGGGGCCAACGTCCTGACTTTC. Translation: CASSQEGVPTGANVLTF.

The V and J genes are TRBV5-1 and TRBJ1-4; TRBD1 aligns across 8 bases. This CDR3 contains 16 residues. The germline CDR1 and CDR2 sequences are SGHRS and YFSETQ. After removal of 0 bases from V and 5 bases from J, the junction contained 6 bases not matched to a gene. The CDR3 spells CASSLGTGFRNEKLFF. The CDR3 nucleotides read TGCGCCAGCAGCTTGGGGACAGGGTTTCGGAATGAAAAACTGTTTTTT.

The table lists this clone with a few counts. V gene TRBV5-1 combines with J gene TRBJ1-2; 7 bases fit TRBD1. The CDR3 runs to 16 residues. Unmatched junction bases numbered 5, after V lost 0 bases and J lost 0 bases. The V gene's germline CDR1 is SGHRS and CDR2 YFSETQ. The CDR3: CASSLGQGASNYGYTF. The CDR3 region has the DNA TGCGCCAGCAGCTTGGGACAGGGCGCTTCTAACTATGGCTACACCTTC.

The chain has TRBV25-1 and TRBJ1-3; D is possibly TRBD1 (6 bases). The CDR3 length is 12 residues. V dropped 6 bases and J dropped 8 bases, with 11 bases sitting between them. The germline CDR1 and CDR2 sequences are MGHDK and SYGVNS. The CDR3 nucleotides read TGTGCCAGCAGGAGGGGGTTGGACACCATATATTTT. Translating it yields CASRRGLDTIYF. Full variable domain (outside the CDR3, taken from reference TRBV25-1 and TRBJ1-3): EADIYQTPRYLVIGTGKKITLECSQTMGHDKMYWYQQDPGMELHLIHYSYGVNSTEKGDLSSESTVSRIRTEHFPLTLESARPSHTSQYLCASRRGLDTIYFGEGSWLTVV.

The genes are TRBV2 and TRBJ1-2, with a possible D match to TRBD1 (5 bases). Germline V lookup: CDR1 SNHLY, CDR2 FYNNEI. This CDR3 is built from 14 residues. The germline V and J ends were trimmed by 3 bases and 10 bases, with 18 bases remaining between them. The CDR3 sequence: CASSEGRGVGLYTF. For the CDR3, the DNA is TGTGCCAGCAGTGAGGGCAGAGGGGTTGGTCTCTACACCTTC.

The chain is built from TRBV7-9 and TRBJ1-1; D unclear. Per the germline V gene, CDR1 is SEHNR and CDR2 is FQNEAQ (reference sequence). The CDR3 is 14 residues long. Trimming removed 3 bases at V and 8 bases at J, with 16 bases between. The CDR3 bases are TGTGCCAGCAGCTTGACCCCTCCGGGAATAGAAGCTTTCTTT. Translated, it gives CASSLTPPGIEAFF.

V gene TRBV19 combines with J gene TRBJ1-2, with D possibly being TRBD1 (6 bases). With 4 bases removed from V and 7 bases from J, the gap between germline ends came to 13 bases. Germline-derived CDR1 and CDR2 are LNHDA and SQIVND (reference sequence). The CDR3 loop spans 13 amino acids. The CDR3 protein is CASSTTLQGGYTF. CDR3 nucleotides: TGTGCCAGTAGTACGACCCTACAGGGTGGCTACACCTTC.

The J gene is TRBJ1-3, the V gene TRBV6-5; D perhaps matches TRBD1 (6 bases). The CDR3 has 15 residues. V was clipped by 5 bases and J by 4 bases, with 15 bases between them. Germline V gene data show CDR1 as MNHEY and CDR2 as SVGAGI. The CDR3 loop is CASSRGGTRGNTIYF. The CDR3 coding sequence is TGTGCCAGCAGTAGGGGGGGCACGAGAGGAAACACCATATATTTT.

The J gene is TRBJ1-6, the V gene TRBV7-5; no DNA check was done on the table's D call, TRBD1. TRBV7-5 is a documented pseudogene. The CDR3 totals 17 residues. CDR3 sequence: CARIKGRRGPKNSPLHF. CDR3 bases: TGTGCCAGAATTAAAGGTCGAAGGGGGCCGAAGAATTCACCCCTCCACTTT.

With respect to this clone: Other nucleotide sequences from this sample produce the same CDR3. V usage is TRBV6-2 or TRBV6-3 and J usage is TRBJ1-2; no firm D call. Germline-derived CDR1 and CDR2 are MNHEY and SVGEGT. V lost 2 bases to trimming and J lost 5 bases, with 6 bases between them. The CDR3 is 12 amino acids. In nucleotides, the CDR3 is TGTGCCAGCAGTTACAGAGGATATGGCTACACCTTC. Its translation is CASSYRGYGYTF.

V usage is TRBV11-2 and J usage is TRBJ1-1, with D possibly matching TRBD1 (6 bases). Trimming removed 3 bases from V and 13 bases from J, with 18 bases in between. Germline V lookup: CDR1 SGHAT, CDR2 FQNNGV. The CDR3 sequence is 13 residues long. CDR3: CASSLRRQERGFF. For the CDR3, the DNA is TGTGCCAGCAGCTTGCGTCGACAGGAGAGAGGTTTCTTT.

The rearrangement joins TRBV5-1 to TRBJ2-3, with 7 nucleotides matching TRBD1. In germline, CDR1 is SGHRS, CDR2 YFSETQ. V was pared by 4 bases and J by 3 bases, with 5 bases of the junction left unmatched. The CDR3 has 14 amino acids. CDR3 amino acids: CASSQQGWTDTQYF. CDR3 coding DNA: TGCGCCAGCAGCCAACAGGGGTGGACAGATACGCAGTATTTT.

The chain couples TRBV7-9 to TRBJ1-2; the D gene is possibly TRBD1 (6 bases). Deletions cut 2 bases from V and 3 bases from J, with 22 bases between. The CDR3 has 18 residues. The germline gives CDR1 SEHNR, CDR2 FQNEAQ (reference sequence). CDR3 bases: TGTGCCAGCAGCTTATCTTTTGCGGGACAATCGGGCCACTATGGCTACACCTTC. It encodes CASSLSFAGQSGHYGYTF.

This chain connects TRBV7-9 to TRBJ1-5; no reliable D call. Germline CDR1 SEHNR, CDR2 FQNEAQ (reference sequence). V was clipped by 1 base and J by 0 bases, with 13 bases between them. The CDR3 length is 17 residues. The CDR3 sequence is CASSLGPGPNSNQPQHF. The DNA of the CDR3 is TGTGCCAGCAGCTTAGGTCCGGGTCCCAATAGCAATCAGCCCCAGCATTTT.

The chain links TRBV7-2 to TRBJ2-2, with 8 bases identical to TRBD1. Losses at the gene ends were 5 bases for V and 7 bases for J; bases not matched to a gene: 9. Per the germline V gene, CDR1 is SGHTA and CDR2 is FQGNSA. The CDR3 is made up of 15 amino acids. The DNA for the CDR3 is TGTGCCAGCAGCCCCAGGACAGGGTCTAACGGGGAGCTGTTTTTT. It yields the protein CASSPRTGSNGELFF.

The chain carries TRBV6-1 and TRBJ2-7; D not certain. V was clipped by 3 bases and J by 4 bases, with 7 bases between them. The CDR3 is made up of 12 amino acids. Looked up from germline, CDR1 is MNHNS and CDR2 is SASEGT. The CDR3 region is CASSDGSYEQYF. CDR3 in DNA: TGTGCCAGCAGTGACGGGTCTTACGAGCAGTACTTC.

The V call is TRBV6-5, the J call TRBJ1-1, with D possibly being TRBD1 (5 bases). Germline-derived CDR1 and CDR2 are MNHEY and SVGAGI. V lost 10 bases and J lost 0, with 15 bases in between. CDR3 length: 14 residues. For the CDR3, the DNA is TGTGCCACGGGACTGAGGGCCTTGAACACTGAAGCTTTCTTT. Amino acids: CATGLRALNTEAFF.

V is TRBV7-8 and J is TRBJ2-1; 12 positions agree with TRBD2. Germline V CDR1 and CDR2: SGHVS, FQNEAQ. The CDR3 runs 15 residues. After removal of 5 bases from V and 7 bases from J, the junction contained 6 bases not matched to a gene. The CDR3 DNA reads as TGTGCCAGCAGCCGTCTAGCGGGGGGGCCGAATGAGCAGTTCTTC. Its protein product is CASSRLAGGPNEQFF.